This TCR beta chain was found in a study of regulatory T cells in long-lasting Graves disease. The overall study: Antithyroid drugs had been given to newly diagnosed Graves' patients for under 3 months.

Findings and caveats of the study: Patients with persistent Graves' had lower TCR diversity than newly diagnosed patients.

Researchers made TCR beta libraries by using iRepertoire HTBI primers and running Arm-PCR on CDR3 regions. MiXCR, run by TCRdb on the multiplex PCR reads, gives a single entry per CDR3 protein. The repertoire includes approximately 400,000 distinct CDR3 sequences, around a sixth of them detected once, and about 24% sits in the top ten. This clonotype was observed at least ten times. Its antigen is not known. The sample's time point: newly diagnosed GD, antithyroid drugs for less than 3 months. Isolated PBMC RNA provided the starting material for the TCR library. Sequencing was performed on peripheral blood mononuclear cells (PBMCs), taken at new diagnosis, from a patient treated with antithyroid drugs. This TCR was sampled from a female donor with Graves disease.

This CDR3 reads CAWTESYEQYF. CDR3 coding DNA: TGTGCCTGGACAGAATCCTACGAGCAGTACTTC. The V call is TRBV30, the J call TRBJ2-7; D remains unclear. This CDR3 contains 11 residues. V was pared by 4 bases and J by 1 base, with 5 bases between. CDR1 GTSNPN and CDR2 SVGIG come from the germline V gene (reference sequence).